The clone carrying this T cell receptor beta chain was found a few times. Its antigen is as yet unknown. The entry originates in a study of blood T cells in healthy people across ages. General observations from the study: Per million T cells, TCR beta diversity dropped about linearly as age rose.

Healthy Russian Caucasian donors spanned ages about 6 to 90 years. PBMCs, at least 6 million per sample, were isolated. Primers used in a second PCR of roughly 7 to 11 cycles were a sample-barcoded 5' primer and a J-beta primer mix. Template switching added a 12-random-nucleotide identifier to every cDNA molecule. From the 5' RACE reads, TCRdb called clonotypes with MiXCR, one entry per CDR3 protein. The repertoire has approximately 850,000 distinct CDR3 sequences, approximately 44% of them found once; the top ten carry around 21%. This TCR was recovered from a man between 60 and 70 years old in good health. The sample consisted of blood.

The CDR3 DNA follows: TGTGCCAGCAGCTACCAAAGCGGGATCCTCCAAGAGACCCAGTACTTC. Translation gives CASSYQSGILQETQYF. The V gene is TRBV7-2, the J gene TRBJ2-5, with 7 bases identical to TRBD2. The CDR3 is 16 residues long. The junction had 9 bases not matched to a gene; V was cut back by 4 bases and J by 1 base. CDR1 is SGHTA and CDR2 is FQGNSA in the germline V gene. The whole variable domain, remainder taken from reference TRBV7-2 and TRBJ2-5, is GAGVSQSPSNKVTEKGKDVELRCDPISGHTALYWYRQSLGQGLEFLIYFQGNSAPDKSGLPSDRFSAERTGGSVSTLTIQRTQQEDSAVYLCASSYQSGILQETQYFGPGTRLLVL.